This T cell receptor (beta chain) originates from a study of tumor and adjacent non-tumor tissue in lung cancer. No cell sorting was done before RNA was extracted from the tissue. Between August and November 2014, newly diagnosed, chemotherapy-naive lung cancer patients underwent thoracic surgery in China. CDR1 is SGHKS and CDR2 is YYEKEE in the germline V gene (reference sequence). The CDR3 has 15 residues. With respect to this clonotype: Its target is not known. The junction differs from germline at one of its ends, possibly a read error.

Findings and caveats of the study: Significantly higher TCR diversity was found in tumor than normal lung. In normal lung, the top 100 clones were significantly more dominant than in tumor.

A modified ARM-PCR protocol with three rounds of nested PCR amplified TCRbeta. MiXCR was run by TCRdb on the multiplex PCR reads, yielding one entry per CDR3 protein. Of some 100,000 distinct CDR3 sequences listed, around 75% were seen once; the top ten hold 37%. The TCR comes from a woman aged 55-75 years with non-small cell lung cancer. V usage is TRBV5-5 and J usage is TRBJ2-7, with TRBD1 matching over 9 bases. Material for sequencing was lung tumor tissue. In DNA, the CDR3 is TGTACCAGCAGCTTGATCGGGACAGGGTTCAACGAGCAGTACTTC. It is translated as CTSSLIGTGFNEQYF.